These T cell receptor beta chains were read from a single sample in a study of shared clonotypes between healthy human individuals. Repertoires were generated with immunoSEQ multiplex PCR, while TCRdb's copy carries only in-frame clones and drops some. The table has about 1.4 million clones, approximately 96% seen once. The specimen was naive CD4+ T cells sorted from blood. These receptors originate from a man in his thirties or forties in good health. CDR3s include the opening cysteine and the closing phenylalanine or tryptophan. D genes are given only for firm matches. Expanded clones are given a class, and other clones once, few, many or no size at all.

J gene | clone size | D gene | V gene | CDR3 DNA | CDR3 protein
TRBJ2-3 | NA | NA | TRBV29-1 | TGCAGCTTCCGGGACGGGTCCACAGATACGCAGTATTTT | CSFRDGSTDTQYF
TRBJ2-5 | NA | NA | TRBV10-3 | TGTGCCATCAGTGAGGGGTCAGGGTTGAATTCCGAGACCCAGTACTTC | CAISEGSGLNSETQYF
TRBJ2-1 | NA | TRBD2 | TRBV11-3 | TGTGCCAGCAGCTTGGGGACTAGCGGGAGGGCCTTGAACAATGAGCAGTTCTTC | CASSLGTSGRALNNEQFF
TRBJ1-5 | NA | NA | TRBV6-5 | TGTGCCAGCAGTTACCAACCGGATCAGCCCCAGCATTTT | CASSYQPDQPQHF
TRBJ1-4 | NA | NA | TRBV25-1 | TGTGCCAGCAGTCCCCGCCCCGGGGAAAAACTGTTTTTT | CASSPRPGEKLFF
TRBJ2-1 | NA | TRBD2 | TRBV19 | TGTGCCAGTAGAGGGGGTAGCGGGAGCTCCTACAATGAGCAGTTCTTC | CASRGGSGSSYNEQFF
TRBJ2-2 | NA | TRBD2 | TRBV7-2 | TGTGCCAGCAGGGTTAGCGGGTTCACCGGGGAGCTGTTTTTT | CASRVSGFTGELFF
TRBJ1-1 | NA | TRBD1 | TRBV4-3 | TGCGCCAGCAGCCAAACGGCGACAGGGCCATATAACACTGAAGCTTTCTTT | CASSQTATGPYNTEAFF
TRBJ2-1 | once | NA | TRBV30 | TGTGCCTGGAGTAACATCAATGAGCAGTTCTTC | CAWSNINEQFF
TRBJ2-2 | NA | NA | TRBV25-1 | TGTGCCAGCAGTGAATACCGGGCCGGGGAGCTGTTTTTT | CASSEYRAGELFF
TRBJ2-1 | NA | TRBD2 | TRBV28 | TGTGCCAGCAGTGGGGGGGGTAGCGGGAGGTACTCCTACAATGAGCAGTTCTTC | CASSGGGSGRYSYNEQFF
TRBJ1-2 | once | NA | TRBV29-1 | TGCAGCGTTGACGCAGGGAACACCTTC | CSVDAGNTF
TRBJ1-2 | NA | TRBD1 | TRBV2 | TGTGCCAGCAGCTCCGACAGGGGGAGCTACACCTTC | CASSSDRGSYTF
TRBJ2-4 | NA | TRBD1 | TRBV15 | TGTGCCACCAGCAGCGATTTGGACAGGATCAAAAACATTCAGTACTTC | CATSSDLDRIKNIQYF
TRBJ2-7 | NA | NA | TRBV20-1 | TGCAGTGCTGGGACCGACTACGAGCAGTACTTC | CSAGTDYEQYF
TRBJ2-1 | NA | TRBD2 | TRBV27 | TGTGCCAGCTCGAACGGGGGGAGCTCCTACAATGAGCAGTTCTTC | CASSNGGSSYNEQFF
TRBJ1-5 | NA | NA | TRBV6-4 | TGTGCCAGCAGTCTCGAAGGGGGGCAGGGTCAGCCCCAGCATTTT | CASSLEGGQGQPQHF
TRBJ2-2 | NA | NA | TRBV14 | TGTGCCAGCAGCCCTGGCGGAGCCGGGGAGCTGTTTTTT | CASSPGGAGELFF
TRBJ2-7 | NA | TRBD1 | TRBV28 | TGTGCCAGCAGTCCCCATACAGGGGCGTCCTACGAGCAGTACTTC | CASSPHTGASYEQYF
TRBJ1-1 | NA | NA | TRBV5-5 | TGTGCCAGCAGCTTGGAGGAGATCACTGAAGCTTTCTTT | CASSLEEITEAFF
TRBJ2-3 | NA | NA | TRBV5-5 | TGTGCCAGCAGCTTGGACTCTTTCTCGGAGACAGATACGCAGTATTTT | CASSLDSFSETDTQYF
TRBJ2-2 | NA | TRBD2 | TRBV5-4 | TGTGCCAGCAGATTATTAAGCGGGGACACCGGGGAGCTGTTTTTT | CASRLLSGDTGELFF
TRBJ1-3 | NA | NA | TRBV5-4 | TGTGCCAGCAGCTCCCCAGATCGAAACACCATATATTTT | CASSSPDRNTIYF
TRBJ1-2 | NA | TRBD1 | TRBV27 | TGTGCCAGCAGTTTACGTACAGGGGTTTTTAACTATGGCTACACCTTC | CASSLRTGVFNYGYTF
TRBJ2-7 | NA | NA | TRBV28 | TGTGCCAGCAGAAGTACAGGACCCTACGAGCAGTACTTC | CASRSTGPYEQYF
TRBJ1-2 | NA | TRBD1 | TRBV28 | TGTGCCAGCAGTTCTCCATCTGGGACAGGGGTTAACTATGGCTACACCTTC | CASSSPSGTGVNYGYTF
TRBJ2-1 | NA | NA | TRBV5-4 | TGTGCCAGCAGCTTGGCCCAGCCTTCCAATGAGCAGTTCTTC | CASSLAQPSNEQFF
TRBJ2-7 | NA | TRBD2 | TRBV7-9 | TGTGCCAGCAGCTGGGGACTAGCGGGAGAAGGGCAGTACTTC | CASSWGLAGEGQYF